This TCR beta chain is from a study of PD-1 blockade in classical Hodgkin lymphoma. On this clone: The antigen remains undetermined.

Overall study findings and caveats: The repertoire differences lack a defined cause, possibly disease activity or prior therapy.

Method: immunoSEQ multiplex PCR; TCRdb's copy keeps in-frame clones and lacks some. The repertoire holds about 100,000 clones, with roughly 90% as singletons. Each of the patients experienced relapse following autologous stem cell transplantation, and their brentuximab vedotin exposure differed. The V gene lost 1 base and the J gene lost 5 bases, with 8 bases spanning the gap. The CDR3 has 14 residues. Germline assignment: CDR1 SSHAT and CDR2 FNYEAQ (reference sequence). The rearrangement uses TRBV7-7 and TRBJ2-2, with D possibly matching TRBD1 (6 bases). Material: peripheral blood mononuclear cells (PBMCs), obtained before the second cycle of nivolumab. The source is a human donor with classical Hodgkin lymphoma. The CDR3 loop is CASSLVQGTGELFF. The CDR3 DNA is TGTGCCAGCAGCTTAGTTCAGGGGACCGGGGAGCTGTTTTTT.